This TCR beta chain is drawn from a study of blood T cells in healthy people across ages. Primers used in a second PCR of roughly 7 to 12 cycles were a sample-barcoded 5' primer and a J-beta primer mix. From each sample, at least 2.5 million paired-end reads containing CDR3 were obtained. Via MiXCR, TCRdb re-called the 5' RACE reads, giving one row per CDR3 protein. In the table there are fewer than 2,000,000 distinct CDR3 sequences, around 35% of which are singletons. CDR3 length: 16 amino acids. Germline V CDR1 and CDR2: SGHRS, YFSETQ. The V gene end was trimmed by 6 bases and the J gene end by 4 bases; junction bases not matched to a gene: 10.

The genes are TRBV5-1 and TRBJ2-5, with 12 bases identical to TRBD2. The sequence was obtained from a woman in her 30s in good health. Sample: blood. CDR3: CASNRTSGGTRETQYF. CDR3 DNA sequence: TGCGCCAGCAACCGTACTAGCGGGGGGACCCGAGAGACCCAGTACTTC.